Shown below are 14 T cell receptor beta chains from a single sample sequenced in a study of cytomegalovirus exposure and HLA in healthy donors (dated by TCRdb to about 2017). The method was the immunoSEQ multiplex PCR assay. For the multiplex PCR, a mixture combining 60 forward primers for TCR Vbeta segments and 13 reverse primers for TCR Jbeta segments was used. The clones in this table, taken by TCRdb from immuneACCESS, are in-frame only. Not every clone is retained; where verified, under half of the shortfall comes from an unresolved V gene, and the cause of the rest is unknown. This sample gives about 180,000 clones in total; roughly 78% of them show up just once. In total, the top ten clones hold less than 15% of the sample. Sequenced material: PBMCs. Receptors were obtained from a woman aged 50 to 65 in good health and CMV-seropositive.

The chain uses TRBV4-2 and TRBJ2-7; no definite D call. This CDR3 has 15 residues. The germline V gene has CDR1 LGHNA and CDR2 YNFKEQ. V lost 0 bases and J 3 bases, leaving 12 bases between the germline ends. The CDR3 is CASSQELRILYEQYF. As DNA, the CDR3 is TGTGCCAGCAGCCAAGAGCTAAGAATCCTCTACGAGCAGTACTTC.

For the CDR3, the DNA is TGTGCCAGCAGCTTGAGGTGGGGCAGCGGGGAGCTGTTTTTT. Amino acids: CASSLRWGSGELFF. The chain has TRBV5-6 and TRBJ2-2; D may be TRBD1 (5 bases). This CDR3 is built from 14 residues. Germline-derived CDR1 and CDR2 are SGHDT and YYEEEE. Trimming removed 1 base at V and 7 bases at J, with 11 bases between.

This clone was recorded once. The chain is built from TRBV27 and TRBJ1-1; a possible D gene is TRBD1 (5 bases). V was clipped by 3 bases and J by 4 bases, with 9 bases between them. The germline V gene has CDR1 MNHEY and CDR2 SMNVEV (reference sequence). This CDR3 region has 13 residues. CDR3 sequence (DNA): TGTGCCAGCAGTTTCAGACAGACCACTGAAGCTTTCTTT. Its translation: CASSFRQTTEAFF.

This clone occurred a few times. This rearrangement joins TRBV6-1 to TRBJ2-6; D may be TRBD1 (6 bases). The CDR3 runs 15 residues. V lost 6 bases, J lost 0 bases, and 9 bases lay in between. Germline loops: CDR1 MNHNS, CDR2 SASEGT. The CDR3 sequence is CASSGQLSGANVLTF. The CDR3, as DNA: TGTGCCAGCAGCGGACAGCTCTCTGGGGCCAACGTCCTGACTTTC.

This chain connects TRBV2 to TRBJ2-7; tentatively, D is TRBD1 (6 bases). The CDR3 is made up of 12 amino acids. Germline lookup yields CDR1 SNHLY and CDR2 FYNNEI. The ends were cut back, 5 bases at V and 3 bases at J, with 8 bases in the middle. CDR3 bases: TGTGCCAGCAGTCAGGACAGCTACGAGCAGTACTTC. Translation: CASSQDSYEQYF.

Only a few counts were recorded for this clone. The CDR3 loop reads CASSPNPGYSNQPQHF. In DNA, the CDR3 is TGTGCCAGCTCACCGAATCCGGGTTATAGCAATCAGCCCCAGCATTTT. V gene TRBV18 combines with J gene TRBJ1-5; D not resolved. Germline V lookup: CDR1 KGHSH, CDR2 LQKENI. Trimming left V 3 bases short and J 0 bases short, with 12 bases between. The CDR3 spans 16 residues. Using reference TRBV18 and TRBJ1-5 for the parts outside the CDR3, the full variable domain is NAGVMQNPRHLVRRRGQEARLRCSPMKGHSHVYWYRQLPEEGLKFMVYLQKENIIDESGMPKERFSAEFPKEGPSILRIQQVVRGDSAAYFCASSPNPGYSNQPQHFGDGTRLSIL.

V gene TRBV19 combines with J gene TRBJ2-5; D may be TRBD2 (6 bases). The CDR3 totals 14 residues. Deletions cut 3 bases from V and 4 bases from J, with 12 bases between. Germline V lookup: CDR1 LNHDA, CDR2 SQIVND (reference sequence). CDR3 DNA sequence: TGTGCCAGTAGTATTGGGGGGACCCCAGAGACCCAGTACTTC. It codes for CASSIGGTPETQYF.

The J gene is TRBJ2-3, the V gene TRBV11-2; D might be TRBD2 (7 bases). Germline assignment: CDR1 SGHAT and CDR2 FQNNGV. The CDR3 is 15 amino acids. Trimming removed 6 bases at V and 6 bases at J, with 19 bases between. This CDR3 is CASSPAGAVLDTQYF. The DNA for the CDR3 is TGTGCCAGCAGTCCGGCGGGGGCGGTCCTCGATACGCAGTATTTT.

The rearrangement joins TRBV25-1 to TRBJ1-1, with D tentatively TRBD1 (6 bases). This CDR3 region has 15 residues. V lost 1 base, J lost 5 bases, and 14 bases lay in between. CDR1 is MGHDK and CDR2 is SYGVNS in the germline V gene. The CDR3: CASSESLGAGTEAFF. Here the CDR3 DNA reads TGTGCCAGCAGTGAATCACTGGGGGCTGGTACTGAAGCTTTCTTT. Variable domain in full (rest from reference TRBV25-1 and TRBJ1-1): EADIYQTPRYLVIGTGKKITLECSQTMGHDKMYWYQQDPGMELHLIHYSYGVNSTEKGDLSSESTVSRIRTEHFPLTLESARPSHTSQYLCASSESLGAGTEAFFGQGTRLTVV.

V and J are TRBV5-6 and TRBJ2-6, with a tentative D call TRBD2 (6 bases). V shed 4 bases and J shed 2 bases, with 19 bases lying between them. This CDR3 comprises 18 residues. Germline assignment: CDR1 SGHDT and CDR2 YYEEEE. Here the CDR3 reads CASSRLIGGKAGANVLTF. The CDR3 nucleotides read TGTGCCAGCAGCAGACTGATCGGGGGTAAGGCTGGGGCCAACGTCCTGACTTTC. The whole variable domain, remainder taken from reference TRBV5-6 and TRBJ2-6, is DAGVTQSPTHLIKTRGQQVTLRCSPKSGHDTVSWYQQALGQGPQFIFQYYEEEERQRGNFPDRFSGHQFPNYSSELNVNALLLGDSALYLCASSRLIGGKAGANVLTFGAGSRLTVL.

The V call is TRBV7-9, the J call TRBJ1-5, with a possible D match to TRBD1 (5 bases). The CDR3 loop spans 14 amino acids. The V end lost 2 bases, the J end lost 6 bases, and 11 bases lay between the germline ends. Germline CDR1 SEHNR, CDR2 FQNEAQ (reference sequence). The CDR3: CASSLKGSSQPQHF. CDR3 DNA: TGTGCCAGCAGCTTAAAGGGGTCTAGTCAGCCCCAGCATTTT.

This chain joins TRBV27 and TRBJ2-3, with TRBD2 matching over 12 bases. Trimming took 5 bases from V and 4 from J; bases not matched to a gene: 4. This CDR3 is built from 15 residues. CDR1 and CDR2 from the germline V gene are MNHEY and SMNVEV (reference sequence). The CDR3 DNA reads TGTGCCAGCAGTACTAGCGGGGGGTGGTCAGATACGCAGTATTTT. Amino acid sequence: CASSTSGGWSDTQYF.

A remark on this clone: Other DNA sequences of this sample code for an identical CDR3. This sequence joins TRBV19 and TRBJ2-6; D is unresolved. The CDR3 length is 15 residues. V lost 3 bases, J lost 0 bases, and 6 bases lay in between. Germline V gene sequence: CDR1 LNHDA, CDR2 SQIVND (reference sequence). The CDR3 protein is CASSITSSGANVLTF. The CDR3 DNA reads as TGTGCCAGTAGTATTACGAGCTCTGGGGCCAACGTCCTGACTTTC.

This clone was recorded once. The chain has TRBV5-1 and TRBJ2-1; 8 nucleotides align to TRBD1. This CDR3 is built from 14 residues. Trimming took 7 bases from V and 8 from J; bases not matched to a gene: 11. From germline, CDR1 is SGHRS and CDR2 YFSETQ. The CDR3 nucleotides are TGCGCCAGCTCCCCGACAGGGGTCTTGGATGAGCAGTTCTTC. Its translation: CASSPTGVLDEQFF.